Each of the 2 T cell receptor beta chains below was sequenced from the same sample in a study of radiation and T cells in renal cell carcinoma. Indicated time point: baseline pretreatment blood. Noted treatment: 15 Gy SBRT to primary tumor, nephrectomy 4 weeks later. Libraries were prepared by immunoSEQ multiplex PCR; TCRdb keeps only in-frame clonotypes and omits some of them. The data contain 120,000 to 150,000 clones, 88% of them seen just once; the ten biggest clones take up around 4.1%. Here the sequenced sample was blood, taken from a patient whose treatment included radiotherapy and nephrectomy. These receptors all come from a woman aged 70-85 years with renal cell carcinoma.

V usage is TRBV7-8 and J usage is TRBJ2-6; 9 positions match TRBD1. Trimming removed 5 bases from V and 4 bases from J; junction bases left unmatched: 3. Germline lookup yields CDR1 SGHVS and CDR2 FQNEAQ. This CDR3 contains 15 residues. The CDR3 DNA follows: TGTGCCAGCAGCCGGACAGGGGACGGGGCCAACGTCCTGACTTTC. This codes for CASSRTGDGANVLTF.

The chain combines TRBV5-1 with TRBJ2-7, with 9 bases lining up with TRBD1. V was clipped by 6 bases and J by 7 bases; unmatched bases: 17. This CDR3 spans 16 amino acids. Germline V gives CDR1 SGHRS, CDR2 YFSETQ. CDR3 loop: CASIPRPGTGYEEQYF. The DNA for the CDR3 is TGCGCCAGCATCCCTCGGCCCGGGACAGGGTATGAAGAGCAGTACTTC.